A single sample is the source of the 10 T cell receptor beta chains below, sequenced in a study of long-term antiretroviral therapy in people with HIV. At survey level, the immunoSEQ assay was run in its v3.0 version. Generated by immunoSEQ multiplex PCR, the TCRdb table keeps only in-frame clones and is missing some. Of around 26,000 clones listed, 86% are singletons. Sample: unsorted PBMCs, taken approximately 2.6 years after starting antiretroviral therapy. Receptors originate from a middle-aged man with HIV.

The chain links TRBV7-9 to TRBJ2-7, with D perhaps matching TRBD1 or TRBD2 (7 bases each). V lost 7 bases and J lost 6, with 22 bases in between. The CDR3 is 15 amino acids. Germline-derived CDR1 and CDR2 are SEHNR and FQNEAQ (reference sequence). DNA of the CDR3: TGTGCCAGCACCCCCGGGGGGACAGCCTCACGCGAGCAGTACTTC. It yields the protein CASTPGGTASREQYF. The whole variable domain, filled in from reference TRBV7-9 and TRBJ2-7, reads DTGVSQNPRHKITKRGQNVTFRCDPISEHNRLYWYRQTLGQGPEFLTYFQNEAQLEKSRLLSDRFSAERPKGSFSTLEIQRTEQGDSAMYLCASTPGGTASREQYFGPGTRLTVT.

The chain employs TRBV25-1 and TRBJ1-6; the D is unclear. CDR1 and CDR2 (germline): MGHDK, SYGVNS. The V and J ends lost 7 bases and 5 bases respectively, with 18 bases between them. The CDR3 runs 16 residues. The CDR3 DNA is TGTGCCAGCACCGGGCCTACCTTTTCTAATAATTCACCCCTCCACTTT. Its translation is CASTGPTFSNNSPLHF.

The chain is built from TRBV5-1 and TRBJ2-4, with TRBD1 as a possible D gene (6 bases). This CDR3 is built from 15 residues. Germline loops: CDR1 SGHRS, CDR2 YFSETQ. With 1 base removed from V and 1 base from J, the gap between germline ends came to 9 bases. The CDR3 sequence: CASSLMGAAKNIQYF. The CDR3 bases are TGCGCCAGCAGCTTGATGGGGGCGGCCAAAAACATTCAGTACTTC.

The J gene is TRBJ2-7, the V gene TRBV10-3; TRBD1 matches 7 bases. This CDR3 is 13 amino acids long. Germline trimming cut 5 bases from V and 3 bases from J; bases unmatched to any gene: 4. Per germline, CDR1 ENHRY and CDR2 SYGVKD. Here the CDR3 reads CAISTGVSYEQYF. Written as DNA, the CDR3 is TGTGCCATCAGTACAGGGGTAAGCTACGAGCAGTACTTC.

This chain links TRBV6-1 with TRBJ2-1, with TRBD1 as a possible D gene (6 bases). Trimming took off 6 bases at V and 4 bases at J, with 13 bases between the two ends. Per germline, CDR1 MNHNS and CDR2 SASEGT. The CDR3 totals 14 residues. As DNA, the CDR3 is TGTGCCAGCAGCCCCAGACAGGAGTACAATGAGCAGTTCTTC. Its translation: CASSPRQEYNEQFF.

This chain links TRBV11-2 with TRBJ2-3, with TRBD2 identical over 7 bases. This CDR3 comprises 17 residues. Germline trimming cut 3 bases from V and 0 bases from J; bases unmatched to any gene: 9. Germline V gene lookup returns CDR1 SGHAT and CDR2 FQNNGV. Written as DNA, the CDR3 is TGTGCCAGCAGCTTGGTAGCGGGCATGACTAGCACAGATACGCAGTATTTT. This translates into CASSLVAGMTSTDTQYF.

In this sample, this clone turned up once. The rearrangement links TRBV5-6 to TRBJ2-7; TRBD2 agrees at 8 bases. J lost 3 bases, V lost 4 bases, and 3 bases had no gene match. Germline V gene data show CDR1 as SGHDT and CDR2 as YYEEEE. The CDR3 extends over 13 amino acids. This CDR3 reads CASSPGGLYEQYF. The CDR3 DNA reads TGTGCCAGCAGCCCGGGGGGGCTCTACGAGCAGTACTTC.

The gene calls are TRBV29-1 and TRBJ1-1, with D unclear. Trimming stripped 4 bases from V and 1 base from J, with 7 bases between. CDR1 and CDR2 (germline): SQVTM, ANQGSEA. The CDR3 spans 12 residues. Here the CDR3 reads CSVGLTNTEAFF. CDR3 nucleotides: TGCAGCGTTGGACTCACGAACACTGAAGCTTTCTTT. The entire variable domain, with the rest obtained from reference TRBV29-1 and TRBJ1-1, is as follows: SAVISQKPSRDICQRGTSLTIQCQVDSQVTMMFWYRQQPGQSLTLIATANQGSEATYESGFVIDKFPISRPNLTFSTLTVSNMSPEDSSIYLCSVGLTNTEAFFGQGTRLTVV.

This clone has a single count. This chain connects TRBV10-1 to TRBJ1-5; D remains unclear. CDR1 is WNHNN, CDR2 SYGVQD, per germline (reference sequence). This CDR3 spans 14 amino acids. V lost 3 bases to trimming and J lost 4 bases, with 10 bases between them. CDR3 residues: CASSDSNPNQPQHF. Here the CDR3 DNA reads TGCGCCAGCAGTGACAGCAACCCTAATCAGCCCCAGCATTTT.

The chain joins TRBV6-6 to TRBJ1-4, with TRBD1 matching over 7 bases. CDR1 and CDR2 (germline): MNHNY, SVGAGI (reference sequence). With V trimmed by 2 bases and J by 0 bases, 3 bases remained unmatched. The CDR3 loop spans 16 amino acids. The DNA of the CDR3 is TGTGCCAGCAGTTACAGACAGGGCCCAACTAATGAAAAACTGTTTTTT. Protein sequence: CASSYRQGPTNEKLFF.